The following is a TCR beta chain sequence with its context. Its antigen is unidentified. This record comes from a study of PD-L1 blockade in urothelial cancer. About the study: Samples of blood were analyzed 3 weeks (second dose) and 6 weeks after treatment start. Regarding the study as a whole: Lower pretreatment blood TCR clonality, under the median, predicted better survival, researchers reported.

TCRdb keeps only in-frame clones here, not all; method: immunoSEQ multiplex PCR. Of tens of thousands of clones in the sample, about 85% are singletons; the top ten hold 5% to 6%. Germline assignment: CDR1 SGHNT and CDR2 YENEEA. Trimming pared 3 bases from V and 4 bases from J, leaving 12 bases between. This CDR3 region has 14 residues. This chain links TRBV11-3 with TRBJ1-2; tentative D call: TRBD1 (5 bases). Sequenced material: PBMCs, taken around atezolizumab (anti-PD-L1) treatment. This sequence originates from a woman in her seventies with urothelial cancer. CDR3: CASSFPRDPYGYTF. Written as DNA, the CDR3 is TGTGCCAGCAGCTTCCCCAGGGATCCCTATGGCTACACCTTC.